This T cell receptor beta chain stems from a study of Ad26.COV2.S vaccination and SARS-CoV-2 variants. Overall study: The Ad26.COV2.S arm of the COV1001 trial was where the donor was placed.

Libraries were prepared by immunoSEQ multiplex PCR; TCRdb keeps only in-frame clonotypes and omits some of them. The sample lists hundreds of thousands of clones, roughly 89% occurring once. Treatment given: 15 to 20 received Ad26.COV2.S at low or high dose, single or two shots; several received placebo; per-sample allocation not given. Samples analyzed were those drawn on day 63 after the first vaccine or placebo injection. V was pared by 0 bases and J by 0 bases, with 7 bases of the junction left unmatched. Germline CDR1 PRHDT, CDR2 FYEKMQ (reference sequence). The CDR3 is 17 amino acids. The specimen was peripheral blood, collected in a trial of Ad26.COV2.S vaccine versus placebo. J is TRBJ2-7 and V is TRBV13; 8 nucleotides line up with TRBD2. This TCR came from a person between 18 and 59 years old who received the Ad26.COV2.S COVID-19 vaccine or a placebo. CDR3 coding DNA: TGTGCCAGCAGCTTAGGGGCGGGACTAGGACCCTCCTACGAGCAGTACGTC. Translated, it gives CASSLGAGLGPSYEQYV.